This entry lists 30 T cell receptor beta chains sequenced from one sample in a study of tissue T cells after allogeneic stem cell transplantation. Assay: immunoSEQ multiplex PCR; the TCRdb copy retains only in-frame clones and omits some. The sample holds around 7,700 clones; roughly 38% are singletons and the top ten take around 6.4%. Time point defined: mouse harvest day 14 after allogeneic transplant. Each mouse received 10^7 T-cell-depleted marrow cells plus 10^6 splenic CD5+ T cells by tail vein. The material sequenced was skin. The receptor set was obtained from a female BALB/c mouse given C57BL/6 T cells with graft-versus-host disease after an allogeneic hematopoietic cell transplant.

In regard to this clone: The gene names here belong to mouse. Read data end 1 residue before the CDR3 end; the end is taken from the germline J gene. V is TRBV1 and J is TRBJ2-7, with 8 bases identical to TRBD1. The germline CDR1 and CDR2 sequences are NSQYPW and LRSPGD (reference sequence). V was clipped by 4 bases and J by 3 bases; unmatched bases: 5. The CDR3 covers 14 residues. The sequenced CDR3 bases are TGCACCTGCAGTGGACCGGGACAGGACTATGAACAGTAC. Translated: CTCSGPGQDYEQY. The entire CDR3 reads CTCSGPGQDYEQYF.

Comments on this clone: Germline and genes: mouse. The part of the CDR3 DNA that was read is TGTGCCAGCAGTCTTGGACCAAACTCCGACTACACC. Its protein is CASSLGPNSDYT. The entire CDR3 sequence reads CASSLGPNSDYTF. This sequence joins TRBV26 and TRBJ1-2; D not resolved. The read terminates 1 residue before the CDR3 end, so the remaining end is supplied by the germline J gene. Germline V gives CDR1 KGHPV, CDR2 FQNQEV (reference sequence). The CDR3 length is 13 residues. V dropped 3 bases and J dropped 0 bases, with 5 bases sitting between them.

A word on this clone: Gene names are mouse gene names. The read is 1 residue too short to cover the CDR3 end, so that end is filled in from the germline J gene. The chain couples TRBV3 to TRBJ2-4, with TRBD2 matching 11 bases. Germline CDR1 reads SNHLY; CDR2 reads FYNGKV (reference sequence). The V and J ends lost 5 bases and 6 bases, in that order; junction bases with no gene match: 1. The CDR3 is 13 amino acids. CDR3 bases read: TGTGCCAGCAGCCGGGACTGGGGGAACACCTTGTAC. This encodes CASSRDWGNTLY. The full CDR3 sequence reads CASSRDWGNTLYF. Variable domain in full (rest from reference TRBV3 and TRBJ2-4): GPKVLQIPSHQIIDMGQMVTLNCDPVSNHLYFYWYKQILGQQMEFLVNFYNGKVMEKSKLFKDQFSVERPDGSYFTLKIQPTALEDSAVYFCASSRDWGNTLYFGAGTRLSVL.

Comment on this clone: Gene names follow the mouse nomenclature. The read finishes 1 residue shy of the CDR3 end, and the germline J gene is used to complete it. This chain joins TRBV13-3 and TRBJ1-3; the D is unclear. The CDR3 contains 14 residues. V lost 3 bases and J lost 0, with 7 bases in between. Germline V gene data show CDR1 as NNHDY and CDR2 as SYVADS. Incomplete CDR3 DNA: TGTGCCAGCAGTGGTGGGAATTCTGGAAATACGCTCTAT. This translates into CASSGGNSGNTLY. The CDR3, in full, reads CASSGGNSGNTLYF.

This clone has just a few counts. Here the gene names and germline are mouse. The read ends 1 residue early relative to the CDR3; the germline J gene fills the gap. The chain has TRBV3 and TRBJ1-4; D unresolved. The V end lost 2 bases, the J end lost 4 bases, and 5 bases lay between the germline ends. Germline V lookup: CDR1 SNHLY, CDR2 FYNGKV (reference sequence). The CDR3 is 13 residues long. CDR3 sequence reads: CASSLFLNERLFF. The sequenced part of the CDR3 DNA is TGTGCCAGCAGCTTATTTCTCAACGAAAGATTATTT.

Regarding this clone: The gene symbols are mouse symbols. The CDR3 goes on 1 residue after the read ends, and that part is filled in from the germline J gene. The chain uses TRBV24 and TRBJ2-1, with TRBD1 matching over 11 bases. With 2 bases clipped from V and 3 bases from J, the junction kept 0 bases outside the gene matches. Germline lookup yields CDR1 KGHTA and CDR2 FRNEEI. This CDR3 contains 15 residues. CDR3 DNA, as far as it was read: TGTGCCAGCAGTCTGGGGACAGGGGGCTATGCTGAGCAGTTC. Encoded protein: CASSLGTGGYAEQF. The full-length CDR3 reads as CASSLGTGGYAEQFF.

This clone was detected only a few times. These gene names are mouse names. The sequenced fragment ends 1 residue before the CDR3 boundary, so the rest is inferred from the germline J gene. This rearrangement joins TRBV3 to TRBJ2-7; TRBD1 aligns across 10 bases. Germline lookup yields CDR1 SNHLY and CDR2 FYNGKV (reference sequence). V dropped 4 bases and J dropped 6; count of bases not matched to a gene: 3. The CDR3 has 13 residues. The covered CDR3 bases are TGTGCCAGCAGCTCCCGGGACAGGGGTGAACAGTAC. This codes for CASSSRDRGEQY. The CDR3 in full is CASSSRDRGEQYF.

By frequency in the sample, this clone is medium-sized (0.01 to 0.1%). These gene names are mouse names. The CDR3 end is not reached by the read, which stops 1 residue before it; the germline J gene fills it in. The chain is built from TRBV26 and TRBJ2-3, with 7 bases identical to TRBD1. Unmatched junction bases numbered 4, after V lost 4 bases and J lost 0 bases. Germline V gives CDR1 KGHPV, CDR2 FQNQEV (reference sequence). The CDR3 is 15 residues long. The CDR3 bases that were read are TGTGCCAGCAGTCCCGGGACAGATAGTGCAGAAACGCTGTAT. It encodes CASSPGTDSAETLY. The entire CDR3 is CASSPGTDSAETLYF.

Concerning this clone: The genes are named according to mouse. CDR3 bases read: TGTGCCAGCGGGACAGACACCGGGCAGCTCTAC. Residues: CASGTDTGQLY. The whole CDR3 protein is CASGTDTGQLYF. The chain uses TRBV13-2 and TRBJ2-2, with TRBD1 as a possible D gene (5 bases). The sequence runs out 1 residue before the end of the CDR3; the remainder is reconstructed from the germline J gene. The CDR3 consists of 12 residues. Germline loops: CDR1 NNHNN, CDR2 SYGAGS (reference sequence). With 5 bases removed from V and 3 bases from J, the gap between germline ends came to 5 bases.

This clone is deemed medium-sized. Gene names follow the mouse nomenclature. Coverage ceases 1 residue before the CDR3 finishes, and the germline J gene fills in the end. The rearrangement joins TRBV5 to TRBJ2-1; TRBD2 aligns across 8 bases. V lost 2 bases, J lost 5 bases, and 2 bases stayed unmatched. The length of the CDR3 is 14 residues. Germline-derived CDR1 and CDR2 are LGHNA and YNLKQL (reference sequence). This chain's CDR3 is CASSQMGGNAEQFF. The sequenced CDR3 bases are TGTGCCAGCAGCCAAATGGGGGGGAATGCTGAGCAGTTC.

A remark on this clone: Genes here carry mouse names. The read halts 1 residue ahead of the CDR3 end, with the missing end drawn from the germline J gene. The chain joins TRBV3 to TRBJ2-1; unclear D gene. CDR1 is SNHLY, CDR2 FYNGKV, per germline (reference sequence). With 0 bases removed from V and 1 base from J, the gap between germline ends came to 4 bases. The CDR3 runs 14 residues. The CDR3 DNA, read in part, is TGTGCCAGCAGCTTAGCAGGGAACTATGCTGAGCAGTTC. Protein sequence: CASSLAGNYAEQF. Given in full, the CDR3 is CASSLAGNYAEQFF.

This clone was counted a few times. Genes and germline come from the mouse. Sequencing ends 1 residue short of the CDR3 end; the germline J gene provides the rest. This chain joins TRBV23 and TRBJ1-6; the D segment call TRBD1 is taken from the table without a DNA check. TRBJ1-6 belongs to the ORF category, with a function that is uncertain. Germline V lookup: CDR1 KGHTA, CDR2 FQNQQP. CDR3 length equals 15 residues. The CDR3 bases that were read are TGCTCCAGCAGTCAAGAAAGGGGAGGAAATTCGCCCCTCTAC. It translates to CSSSQERGGNSPLY. The CDR3 in its entirety is CSSSQERGGNSPLYF.

This clone was observed a handful of times. Any gene name here is a mouse gene name. The sequence runs out 1 residue before the end of the CDR3; the remainder is reconstructed from the germline J gene. V is TRBV13-1 and J is TRBJ2-7; D is unresolved. Trimming took 2 bases from V and 0 from J, leaving 0 bases between them. Germline loops: CDR1 NSHNY, CDR2 SYGAGN. CDR3 length equals 11 residues. CDR3 amino acids: CASSDSYEQYF. The part of the CDR3 DNA that was read is TGTGCCAGCAGTGACTCCTATGAACAGTAC.

By sample fraction, this clone is medium-sized. Mouse gene names and germline throughout. The read stops 1 residue short of the end of the CDR3; the missing end is completed from the germline J gene. The rearrangement joins TRBV26 to TRBJ2-2; D not resolved. Germline V gene data show CDR1 as KGHPV and CDR2 as FQNQEV (reference sequence). CDR3 length: 13 residues. V lost 6 bases and J lost 0, with 5 bases in between. The CDR3 region is CASRTTNTGQLYF. The CDR3 DNA, read in part, is TGTGCCAGCAGAACAACAAACACCGGGCAGCTCTAC.

Notes on this clone: Gene names and germline refer to mouse. Read coverage stops 1 residue before the CDR3 terminus; the germline J gene supplies the remainder. Other nucleotide sequences in the sample specify the same CDR3. The rearrangement joins TRBV1 to TRBJ1-1; 7 nucleotides align to TRBD1. Germline V gives CDR1 NSQYPW, CDR2 LRSPGD (reference sequence). V was pared by 3 bases and J by 1 base, with 2 bases of the junction left unmatched. The CDR3 has 14 residues. CDR3: CTCSARDRNTEVFF. The DNA read from the CDR3 is TGCACCTGCAGTGCTCGGGACAGAAACACAGAAGTCTTC.

With regard to this clone: Mouse germline and gene names are used. The read terminates 1 residue before the CDR3 end, so the remaining end is supplied by the germline J gene. V gene TRBV23 combines with J gene TRBJ1-1; TRBD1 is taken as the D call from the table, unchecked against the DNA. Germline loops: CDR1 KGHTA, CDR2 FQNQQP. The CDR3 is made up of 14 amino acids. CDR3: CSSSSGTGGTEVFF. CDR3 DNA (partial): TGCTCCAGCAGCTCCGGGACAGGGGGAACAGAAGTCTTC.

About this clone: Gene names and germline match the mouse. The chain's CDR3 is CASSLDRYEQYF. CDR3 DNA, as far as it was read: TGTGCAAGCAGCCTGGACAGATATGAACAGTAC. This rearrangement joins TRBV16 to TRBJ2-7, with D perhaps TRBD1 (6 bases). The missing CDR3 end, 1 residue past where the read stops, is filled in from the germline J gene. The V gene lost 5 bases and the J gene lost 4 bases, with 9 bases spanning the gap. Germline V gives CDR1 SGHSA, CDR2 FRNQAP. The CDR3 consists of 12 residues.

This clone is medium-sized within its sample. Genes and germline are mouse. With the read ending 1 residue before the CDR3 end, the germline J gene is used to fill in that end. The chain couples TRBV26 to TRBJ1-4; no clear D. Germline V gives CDR1 KGHPV, CDR2 FQNQEV (reference sequence). V was clipped by 2 bases and J by 0 bases, with 7 bases between them. The CDR3 covers 15 residues. The part of the CDR3 DNA that was read is TGTGCCAGCAGTCTGGGCAGATTTTCCAACGAAAGATTATTT. Protein sequence: CASSLGRFSNERLF. The CDR3, in full, reads CASSLGRFSNERLFF.

This clone has more than one count but fewer than ten. The genes and germline here are from mouse. The read gets to within 1 residue of the CDR3 end, and the germline J gene fills in the rest. The chain carries TRBV23 and TRBJ1-5; TRBD1, the table's D call, was not compared with the DNA. Germline V gene data show CDR1 as KGHTA and CDR2 as FQNQQP. The CDR3 loop spans 14 amino acids. The CDR3 spells CSSSQVRAAQAPLF. The sequenced part of the CDR3 DNA is TGCTCCAGCAGTCAAGTCAGGGCGGCCCAGGCTCCGCTT. The complete variable domain, with remaining parts taken from reference TRBV23 and TRBJ1-5, reads DAAVTQKPRYLIKMKGQEAEMKCIPEKGHTAVFWYQQKQSKELKFLIYFQNQQPLDQIDMVKERFSAVCPSSSLCSLGIRTCEAEDSALYLCSSSQVRAAQAPLFGEGTRLSVL.

Turning to this clone: The germline and genes are mouse ones. The sequence runs out 1 residue before the end of the CDR3; the remainder is reconstructed from the germline J gene. The V and J genes are TRBV19 and TRBJ1-1; D is unresolved. Germline values: CDR1 FNHDT, CDR2 SITEND (reference sequence). V gave up 2 bases and J gave up 0 bases, with 14 bases separating them. The CDR3 extends over 16 amino acids. CDR3 DNA, as far as it was read: TGTGCCAGCAGTATTGCGCAAACCCTTGCAAACACAGAAGTCTTC. This translates into CASSIAQTLANTEVF. The CDR3, in full, reads CASSIAQTLANTEVFF.

A remark on this clone: Gene names are the mouse ones. The missing CDR3 end, 1 residue past where the read stops, is filled in from the germline J gene. The chain uses TRBV3 and TRBJ2-5, with TRBD2 matching 10 bases. V was pared by 0 bases and J by 8 bases, with 2 bases of the junction left unmatched. This CDR3 is built from 14 residues. Germline V gene lookup returns CDR1 SNHLY and CDR2 FYNGKV (reference sequence). CDR3 DNA, as far as it was read: TGTGCCAGCAGCTTAGCGCTGGGGGGGCGCACCCAGTAC. It yields the protein CASSLALGGRTQY. The entire CDR3 reads CASSLALGGRTQYF. Full variable domain (outside the CDR3, taken from reference TRBV3 and TRBJ2-5): GPKVLQIPSHQIIDMGQMVTLNCDPVSNHLYFYWYKQILGQQMEFLVNFYNGKVMEKSKLFKDQFSVERPDGSYFTLKIQPTALEDSAVYFCASSLALGGRTQYFGPGTRLLVL.

This clone occurred a few times. Gene names and germline match the mouse. The read falls 1 residue short of the CDR3 end, and the missing part is taken from the germline J gene. This chain uses TRBV31 with TRBJ2-5, with TRBD2 matching over 11 bases. Unmatched junction bases numbered 7, after V lost 0 bases and J lost 2 bases. CDR1 GKSSPN and CDR2 SITVG come from the germline V gene. The CDR3 loop spans 17 amino acids. The CDR3 DNA, read in part, is TGTGCCTGGAGTCTTCCGGAACTGGGGGGGCGCCAAGACACCCAGTAC. Translated, it gives CAWSLPELGGRQDTQY. The entire CDR3 protein reads CAWSLPELGGRQDTQYF.

Comment on this clone: The germline and genes are mouse ones. Read coverage stops 1 residue before the CDR3 terminus; the germline J gene supplies the remainder. J is TRBJ1-4 and V is TRBV12-2; no clear D. V was cut by 0 bases and J by 3 bases, with 7 bases left in between. CDR1 and CDR2 from the germline V gene are SGHLS and HYDKME. This CDR3 has 14 residues. The DNA read from the CDR3 is TGTGCCAGCTCTCTCGACTGGGCCAACGAAAGATTATTT. Protein: CASSLDWANERLF. The CDR3 in its entirety is CASSLDWANERLFF.

A word on this clone: Gene names are mouse gene names. The read halts 1 residue ahead of the CDR3 end, with the missing end drawn from the germline J gene. V gene TRBV1 combines with J gene TRBJ1-1; TRBD1 agrees at 12 bases. The V gene end was trimmed by 3 bases and the J gene end by 4 bases; junction bases not matched to a gene: 6. Germline values: CDR1 NSQYPW, CDR2 LRSPGD (reference sequence). The CDR3 has 16 residues. The CDR3 DNA, read in part, is TGCACCTGCAGTGCTAGGGACAGGGGGCGAGGCACAGAAGTCTTC. Encoded protein: CTCSARDRGRGTEVF. The full CDR3 sequence reads CTCSARDRGRGTEVFF. The full variable domain, in which reference TRBV1 and TRBJ1-1 provide the parts outside the CDR3, is VTLLEQNPRWRLVPRGQAVNLRCILKNSQYPWMSWYQQDLQKQLQWLFTLRSPGDKEVKSLPGADYLATRVTDTELRLQVANMSQGRTLYCTCSARDRGRGTEVFFGKGTRLTVV.

As to this clone: The genes are named according to mouse. The CDR3 is cut off 1 residue early in the read; its end comes from the germline J gene. The chain carries TRBV24 and TRBJ2-2; 7 nucleotides line up with TRBD2. Germline V gene data show CDR1 as KGHTA and CDR2 as FRNEEI. This CDR3 has 16 amino acids. V dropped 1 base and J dropped 0; count of bases not matched to a gene: 2. Here the CDR3 reads CASSLFGGSNTGQLYF. The CDR3 DNA, read in part, is TGTGCCAGCAGTCTGTTTGGGGGGTCAAACACCGGGCAGCTCTAC.

As regards this clone: Gene labels here are mouse ones. CDR3 DNA, as far as it was read: TGTGCCAGCGGTGATACCTGGGGTAGTGCAGAAACGCTGTAT. It yields the protein CASGDTWGSAETLY. The whole CDR3 sequence reads CASGDTWGSAETLYF. V usage is TRBV13-2 and J usage is TRBJ2-3; D possibly corresponds to TRBD2 (6 bases). The read gets to within 1 residue of the CDR3 end, and the germline J gene fills in the rest. V lost 1 base and J lost 0, with 9 bases in between. This CDR3 is built from 15 residues. The germline V gene encodes CDR1 NNHNN and CDR2 SYGAGS (reference sequence).

This clone came up a few times. Here the gene names and germline are mouse. CDR3 bases read: TGTGCCAGCAGTCTCCGGGGTTCTGGAAATACGCTCTAT. This sequence encodes CASSLRGSGNTLY. The full-length CDR3 reads as CASSLRGSGNTLYF. The chain joins TRBV26 to TRBJ1-3; D is undetermined. The CDR3 end is not reached by the read, which stops 1 residue before it; the germline J gene fills it in. Trimming took off 3 bases at V and 0 bases at J, with 6 bases between the two ends. The germline gives CDR1 KGHPV, CDR2 FQNQEV (reference sequence). The CDR3 is made up of 14 amino acids.

Note on this clone: Gene and germline names: mouse. The sequenced CDR3 bases are TGTGCCAGCAGTCTGTCCAGGGCGGGCACCGGGCAGCTCTAC. This codes for CASSLSRAGTGQLY. The CDR3 as a whole reads CASSLSRAGTGQLYF. The chain uses TRBV26 and TRBJ2-2; D may be TRBD1 (5 bases). The read ends 1 residue early relative to the CDR3; the germline J gene fills the gap. The CDR3 runs to 15 residues. Germline V gives CDR1 KGHPV, CDR2 FQNQEV (reference sequence). V was clipped by 0 bases and J by 4 bases, with 9 bases between them.

Remarks on this clone: Gene names follow the mouse nomenclature. The CDR3 extends 1 residue past the end of the read, so its final part is completed from the germline J gene. The genes are TRBV16 and TRBJ2-5; 7 bases are a match to TRBD2. The V and J ends lost 3 bases and 5 bases, in that order; junction bases with no gene match: 8. The CDR3 sequence is 15 residues long. CDR1 is SGHSA and CDR2 is FRNQAP in the germline V gene. CDR3 sequence reads: CASSFLGGDLDTQYF. Partial CDR3 DNA: TGTGCAAGCAGCTTCCTCGGGGGGGATTTAGACACCCAGTAC. Variable domain in full (rest from reference TRBV16 and TRBJ2-5): NAGVIQTPRHKVTGKGQEATLWCEPISGHSAVFWYRQTIVQGLEFLTYFRNQAPIDDSGMPKERFSAQMPNQSHSTLKIQSTQPQDSAVYLCASSFLGGDLDTQYFGPGTRLLVL.

As to this clone: These gene names are mouse names. The read terminates 1 residue ahead of where the CDR3 ends, so the germline J gene completes it. The chain couples TRBV15 to TRBJ1-3; 11 bases map to TRBD1. Germline V gene data show CDR1 as SGHND and CDR2 as FRSKSL. Trimming removed 3 bases from V and 2 bases from J; junction bases left unmatched: 0. The CDR3 totals 15 residues. The chain's CDR3 is CASSLGQGAGNTLYF. CDR3 DNA (partial): TGTGCCAGCAGTTTGGGACAGGGGGCTGGAAATACGCTCTAT.